This record concerns one TCR beta chain sequence. These data come from a study of T cells expressing NK-cell markers. Each CDR3 protein gets one entry in TCRdb, which reprocessed the 5' RACE reads and gives no DNA. Recorded here are 250,000 to 300,000 distinct CDR3 sequences; the top ten clones represent roughly 4.2%. This CDR3 is built from 13 residues. This TCR was recovered from a woman aged 18-70 years in good health. The chain has TRBV12-3 or TRBV12-4 and TRBJ2-1; the D call of TRBD2 rests on TCRdb alone, since no DNA is present to check it. The sample consisted of blood T cells: a sorted CD56 or NKG2C T cell subset, CD4+ or CD8+ T cells, or bulk PBMC T cells (not recorded which). The CDR3: CASSYLVPIEQFF.